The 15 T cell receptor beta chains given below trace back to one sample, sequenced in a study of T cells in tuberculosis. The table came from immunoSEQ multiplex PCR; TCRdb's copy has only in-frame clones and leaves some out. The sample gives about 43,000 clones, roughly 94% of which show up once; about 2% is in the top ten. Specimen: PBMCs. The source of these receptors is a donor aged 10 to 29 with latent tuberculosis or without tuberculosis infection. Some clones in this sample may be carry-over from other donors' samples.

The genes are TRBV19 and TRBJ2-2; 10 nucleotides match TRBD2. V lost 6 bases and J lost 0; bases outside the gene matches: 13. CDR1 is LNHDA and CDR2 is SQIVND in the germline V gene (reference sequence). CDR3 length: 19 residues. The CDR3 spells CASSSGLSGRASNTGELFF. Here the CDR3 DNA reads TGTGCCAGTAGCTCTGGACTAAGCGGGAGGGCCTCGAACACCGGGGAGCTGTTTTTT.

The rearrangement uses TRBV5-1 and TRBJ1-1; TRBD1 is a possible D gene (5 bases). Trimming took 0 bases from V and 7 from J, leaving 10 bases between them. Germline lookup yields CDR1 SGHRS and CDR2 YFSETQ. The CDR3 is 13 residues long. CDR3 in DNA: TGCGCCAGCAGCTTGGGCAGGGCGGTTGAAGCTTTCTTT. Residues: CASSLGRAVEAFF.

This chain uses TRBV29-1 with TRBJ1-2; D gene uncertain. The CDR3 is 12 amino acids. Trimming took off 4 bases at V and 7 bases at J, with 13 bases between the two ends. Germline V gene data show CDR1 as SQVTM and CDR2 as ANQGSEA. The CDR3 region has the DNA TGCAGCGTTGGGGCAGGCGATGGTGGCTACACCTTC. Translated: CSVGAGDGGYTF.

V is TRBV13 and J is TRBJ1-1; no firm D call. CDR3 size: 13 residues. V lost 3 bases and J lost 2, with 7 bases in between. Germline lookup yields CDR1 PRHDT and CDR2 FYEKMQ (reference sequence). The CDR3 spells CASSFTVNTEAFF. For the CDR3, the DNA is TGTGCCAGCAGCTTCACAGTTAACACTGAAGCTTTCTTT.

CDR3 nucleotide sequence: TGTGCCTGGAGGAGGTTGAACACTGAAGCTTTCTTT. This translates into CAWRRLNTEAFF. This chain links TRBV30 with TRBJ1-1, with D hard to call. The V gene lost 3 bases and the J gene lost 0 bases, with 5 bases spanning the gap. Germline CDR1 reads GTSNPN; CDR2 reads SVGIG (reference sequence). The length of the CDR3 is 12 residues.

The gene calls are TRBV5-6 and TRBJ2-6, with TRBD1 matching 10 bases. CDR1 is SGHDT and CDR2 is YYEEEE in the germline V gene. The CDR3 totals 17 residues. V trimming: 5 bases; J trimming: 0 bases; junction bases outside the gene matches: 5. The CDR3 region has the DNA TGTGCCAGCAGGCGGGACAGGGGAGACTCTGGGGCCAACGTCCTGACTTTC. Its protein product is CASRRDRGDSGANVLTF.

The CDR3 loop reads CASRSGQRGAFF. The CDR3 region has the DNA TGTGCCAGCAGATCGGGACAAAGGGGAGCTTTCTTT. The V call is TRBV28, the J call TRBJ1-1; TRBD1 might be the D (6 bases). CDR3 length: 12 amino acids. The germline V and J ends were trimmed by 6 bases and 10 bases, with 15 bases remaining between them. Germline V CDR1 and CDR2: MDHEN, SYDVKM.

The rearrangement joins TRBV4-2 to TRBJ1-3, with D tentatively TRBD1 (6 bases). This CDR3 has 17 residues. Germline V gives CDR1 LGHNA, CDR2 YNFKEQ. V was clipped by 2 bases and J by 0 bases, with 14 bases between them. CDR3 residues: CASSQKAGASSGNTIYF. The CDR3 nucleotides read TGTGCCAGCAGCCAAAAGGCAGGGGCCAGCTCTGGAAACACCATATATTTT.

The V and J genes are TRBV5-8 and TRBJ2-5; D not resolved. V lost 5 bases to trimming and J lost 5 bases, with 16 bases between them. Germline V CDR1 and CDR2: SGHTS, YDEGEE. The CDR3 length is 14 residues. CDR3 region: CASSPLQADETQYF. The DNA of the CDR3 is TGTGCCAGCAGTCCCCTTCAGGCTGACGAGACCCAGTACTTC.

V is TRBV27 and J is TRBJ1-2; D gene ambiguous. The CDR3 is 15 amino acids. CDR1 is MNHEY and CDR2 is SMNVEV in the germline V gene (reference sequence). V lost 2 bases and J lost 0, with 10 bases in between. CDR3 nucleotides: TGTGCCAGCAGTTTAAGCGGCGGGACTAACTATGGCTACACCTTC. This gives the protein CASSLSGGTNYGYTF.

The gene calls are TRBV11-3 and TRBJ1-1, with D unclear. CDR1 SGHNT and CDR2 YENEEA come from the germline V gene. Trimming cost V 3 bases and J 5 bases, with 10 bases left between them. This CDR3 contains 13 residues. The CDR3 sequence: CASSFRGWTEAFF. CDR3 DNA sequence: TGTGCCAGCAGCTTTCGGGGTTGGACTGAAGCTTTCTTT.

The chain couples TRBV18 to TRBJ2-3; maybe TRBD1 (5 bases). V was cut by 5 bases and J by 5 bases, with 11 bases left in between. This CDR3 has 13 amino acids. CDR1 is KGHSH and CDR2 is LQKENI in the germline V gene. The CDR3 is CASSAGQRDTQYF. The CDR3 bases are TGTGCCAGCTCAGCAGGGCAACGAGATACGCAGTATTTT.

The CDR3 nucleotides are TGTGCCAGCAGTCCCTATCTAGCGGGTATCACAGATACGCAGTATTTT. It codes for CASSPYLAGITDTQYF. This rearrangement joins TRBV27 to TRBJ2-3; 8 nucleotides agree with TRBD2. Germline V gene sequence: CDR1 MNHEY, CDR2 SMNVEV (reference sequence). The CDR3 length is 16 residues. With 5 bases clipped from V and 2 bases from J, the junction kept 9 bases outside the gene matches.

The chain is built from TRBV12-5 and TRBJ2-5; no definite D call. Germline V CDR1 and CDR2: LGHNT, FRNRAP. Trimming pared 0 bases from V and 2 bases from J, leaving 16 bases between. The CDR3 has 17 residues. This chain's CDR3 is CASGLVRQDRIQETQYF. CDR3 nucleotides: TGTGCTAGTGGTTTGGTAAGGCAGGATCGGATACAAGAGACCCAGTACTTC.

The CDR3 bases are TGTGCCAGCAGCCCAGGACTCTCGAGAACAGATACGCAGTATTTT. Protein product: CASSPGLSRTDTQYF. The chain couples TRBV7-2 to TRBJ2-3, with D perhaps TRBD2 (5 bases). Germline V gives CDR1 SGHTA, CDR2 FQGNSA. Trimming stripped 5 bases from V and 3 bases from J, with 15 bases between. This CDR3 contains 15 residues. Combining the CDR3 with reference TRBV7-2 and TRBJ2-3 gives the whole variable domain GAGVSQSPSNKVTEKGKDVELRCDPISGHTALYWYRQSLGQGLEFLIYFQGNSAPDKSGLPSDRFSAERTGGSVSTLTIQRTQQEDSAVYLCASSPGLSRTDTQYFGPGTRLTVL.